Listed here are 30 T cell receptor beta chains from one sample, sequenced in a study of shared clonotypes between healthy human individuals. Here immunoSEQ multiplex PCR was the method, and the copy in TCRdb shows in-frame clones only, minus some. Among approximately 2,300,000 clones, 85% to 95% were seen once, and the ten largest hold approximately 0.41%. The specimen sequenced was naive CD4+ T cells from PBMCs. The subset: CD45RA+ positively selected. The receptor set was obtained from a man aged 18 to 30 in good health. Some clones in this sample may be carry-over from other donors' samples.

V is TRBV7-2 and J is TRBJ2-1, with TRBD2 matching 7 bases. The V gene's germline CDR1 is SGHTA and CDR2 FQGNSA. V was pared by 5 bases and J by 0 bases, with 7 bases of the junction left unmatched. The CDR3 contains 16 residues. As DNA, the CDR3 is TGTGCCAGCAGCCCGGGGGGAAGCGGCTCCTACAATGAGCAGTTCTTC. Translation gives CASSPGGSGSYNEQFF. The whole variable domain, filled in from reference TRBV7-2 and TRBJ2-1, reads GAGVSQSPSNKVTEKGKDVELRCDPISGHTALYWYRQSLGQGLEFLIYFQGNSAPDKSGLPSDRFSAERTGGSVSTLTIQRTQQEDSAVYLCASSPGGSGSYNEQFFGPGTRLTVL.

The chain employs TRBV7-9 and TRBJ2-4, with a possible D match to TRBD1 (6 bases). The CDR3 contains 16 residues. From germline, CDR1 is SEHNR and CDR2 FQNEAQ (reference sequence). Trimming shortened V by 1 base and J by 8 bases, and 18 bases separated the two germline ends. The CDR3 DNA reads TGTGCCAGCAGCTTAGTACCAGGGGCGTCGGGTCACATTCAGTACTTC. Translating it yields CASSLVPGASGHIQYF. The full variable domain, with the rest looked up from reference TRBV7-9 and TRBJ2-4, is DTGVSQNPRHKITKRGQNVTFRCDPISEHNRLYWYRQTLGQGPEFLTYFQNEAQLEKSRLLSDRFSAERPKGSFSTLEIQRTEQGDSAMYLCASSLVPGASGHIQYFGAGTRLSVL.

Only a few counts were recorded for this clone. V and J are TRBV2 and TRBJ1-2; D might be TRBD1 (6 bases). The germline V gene has CDR1 SNHLY and CDR2 FYNNEI. The V gene lost 6 bases and the J gene lost 5 bases, with 19 bases spanning the gap. The CDR3 sequence is 15 residues long. The CDR3 protein is CASSATGNGPYGYTF. DNA of the CDR3: TGTGCCAGCAGCGCCACAGGGAACGGACCTTATGGCTACACCTTC.

The chain joins TRBV5-1 to TRBJ1-1, with a possible D match to TRBD1 (5 bases). The CDR3 runs to 14 residues. Germline CDR1 and CDR2: SGHRS and YFSETQ. The ends were cut back, 0 bases at V and 11 bases at J, with 17 bases in the middle. The CDR3: CASSLEGTAGGAFF. The CDR3 region has the DNA TGCGCCAGCAGCTTGGAGGGGACGGCGGGTGGTGCTTTCTTT.

V gene TRBV5-1 combines with J gene TRBJ1-3, with D uncertain. This CDR3 region has 15 residues. Germline V gene lookup returns CDR1 SGHRS and CDR2 YFSETQ. The V end was cut by 4 bases, the J end by 2 bases, with 13 bases between. CDR3 DNA sequence: TGCGCCAGCAGCGCCTCGGTTGAGGCTGGAAACACCATATATTTT. This codes for CASSASVEAGNTIYF.

J is TRBJ1-2 and V is TRBV6-5; D remains unclear. The CDR3 extends over 16 amino acids. Germline values: CDR1 MNHEY, CDR2 SVGAGI. V lost 2 bases and J lost 5, with 18 bases in between. CDR3 coding DNA: TGTGCCAGCAGTTACGCAGGAGACGGGTCCTGGTATGGCTACACCTTC. It translates to CASSYAGDGSWYGYTF.

J is TRBJ1-1 and V is TRBV28; D unclear. The CDR3 runs 14 residues. Germline V gene data show CDR1 as MDHEN and CDR2 as SYDVKM. Trimming took 7 bases from V and 4 from J, leaving 16 bases between them. CDR3: CASTPSEGRTEAFF. The CDR3, as DNA: TGTGCCAGCACCCCCTCGGAGGGTCGCACTGAAGCTTTCTTT. The entire variable domain, with the rest obtained from reference TRBV28 and TRBJ1-1, is as follows: DVKVTQSSRYLVKRTGEKVFLECVQDMDHENMFWYRQDPGLGLRLIYFSYDVKMKEKGDIPEGYSVSREKKERFSLILESASTNQTSMYLCASTPSEGRTEAFFGQGTRLTVV.

The chain combines TRBV13 with TRBJ2-7; maybe TRBD1 (6 bases). CDR1 is PRHDT and CDR2 is FYEKMQ in the germline V gene (reference sequence). V was trimmed by 5 bases and J by 0 bases, leaving 14 bases between them. The CDR3 contains 15 residues. The CDR3 region has the DNA TGTGCCAGCAGCGGAGACCGGACAGACTCCTACGAGCAGTACTTC. Amino acids: CASSGDRTDSYEQYF.

About this clone itself: The junction departs from germline at one end; a sequencing error may be responsible. The rearrangement uses TRBV7-3 and TRBJ2-1; 9 bases map to TRBD2. Germline values: CDR1 SGHTA, CDR2 FQGTGA. The CDR3 extends over 15 amino acids. CDR3 loop: CASTLAGVSFNEQFF. CDR3 nucleotide sequence: TGTGCCAGCACCTTAGCGGGAGTGTCCTTCAATGAGCAGTTCTTC.

V gene TRBV7-9 combines with J gene TRBJ2-1, with 7 bases identical to TRBD2. The V gene's germline CDR1 is SEHNR and CDR2 FQNEAQ (reference sequence). The CDR3 runs 12 residues. J was trimmed by 10 bases and V by 5 bases; bases with no gene match: 5. The CDR3 DNA reads TGTGCCAGCAGCCCTTGGGAGGGGGAGCAGTTCTTC. The encoded protein is CASSPWEGEQFF.

The rearrangement links TRBV7-3 to TRBJ2-6; the D is unclear. Trimming removed 5 bases from V and 0 bases from J, with 8 bases in between. The length of the CDR3 is 15 residues. Per germline, CDR1 SGHTA and CDR2 FQGTGA. Here the CDR3 DNA reads TGTGCCAGCAGCCCCGGGTTCTCTGGGGCCAACGTCCTGACTTTC. Protein: CASSPGFSGANVLTF.

This chain links TRBV19 with TRBJ2-7; D is perhaps TRBD2 (6 bases). The CDR3 contains 13 residues. The V end lost 5 bases, the J end lost 2 bases, and 10 bases lay between the germline ends. Germline V gene sequence: CDR1 LNHDA, CDR2 SQIVND (reference sequence). The CDR3 bases are TGTGCCAGTAGTGATAGCGGACCCTACGAGCAGTACTTC. Protein: CASSDSGPYEQYF.

The genes are TRBV28 and TRBJ2-7, with a tentative D call TRBD2 (6 bases). This CDR3 is 11 amino acids long. Germline V gene data show CDR1 as MDHEN and CDR2 as SYDVKM. The CDR3 loop reads CATGLINEQYF. CDR3 DNA: TGTGCGACGGGACTCATCAACGAGCAGTACTTC.

As concerns this clone: The sample holds other DNA sequences that translate to the same CDR3. The chain joins TRBV28 to TRBJ1-2; a weak D match, TRBD1 (6 bases). In germline, CDR1 is MDHEN, CDR2 SYDVKM. Between the trimmed V and J ends, which lost 3 bases and 3 bases, there was a span of 11 bases. This CDR3 has 14 residues. Written as DNA, the CDR3 is TGTGCCAGCAGTTTGGGGGGCGGTGACTATGGCTACACCTTC. This translates into CASSLGGGDYGYTF.

The chain has TRBV28 and TRBJ2-1; D not resolved. Germline CDR1 and CDR2: MDHEN and SYDVKM. The length of the CDR3 is 13 residues. V lost 6 bases, J lost 2 bases, and 8 bases lay in between. The CDR3: CASRDGPYNEQFF. CDR3 nucleotides: TGTGCCAGCAGGGACGGTCCCTACAATGAGCAGTTCTTC.

This chain connects TRBV11-3 to TRBJ2-3, with a possible D match to TRBD2 (6 bases). V was pared by 5 bases and J by 1 base, with 16 bases between. Germline V gene lookup returns CDR1 SGHNT and CDR2 YENEEA. The CDR3 has 16 amino acids. DNA of the CDR3: TGTGCCAGCAGCCTTGGACTAAACCTGGGCACAGATACGCAGTATTTT. Its protein product is CASSLGLNLGTDTQYF.

The chain uses TRBV7-9 and TRBJ2-2; D remains ambiguous. V dropped 10 bases and J dropped 0 bases, with 12 bases sitting between them. The V gene's germline CDR1 is SEHNR and CDR2 FQNEAQ (reference sequence). CDR3 length: 14 residues. CDR3 coding DNA: TGTGCCACGCCTTGGTACGCGAACACCGGGGAGCTGTTTTTT. Amino acids: CATPWYANTGELFF.

Points on this clone: At the DNA level, this CDR3 is encoded by other sequences in the same sample as well. The CDR3 sequence is CASSPGTGTEAFF. The CDR3 DNA follows: TGCGCCAGCAGCCCAGGGACGGGGACTGAAGCTTTCTTT. The rearrangement joins TRBV5-1 to TRBJ1-1; maybe TRBD1 (5 bases). The CDR3 has 13 amino acids. Germline CDR1 is SGHRS and CDR2 is YFSETQ. Trimming took off 4 bases at V and 5 bases at J, with 12 bases between the two ends.

This sequence joins TRBV28 and TRBJ2-7; perhaps TRBD2 as D (6 bases). The CDR3 contains 15 residues. CDR1 MDHEN and CDR2 SYDVKM come from the germline V gene. V lost 5 bases and J 5 bases, leaving 19 bases between the germline ends. The CDR3, as DNA: TGTGCCAGCAGTCCGTCACGAGGAGGGCTCCACGAGCAGTACTTC. Translated, it gives CASSPSRGGLHEQYF.

This clone was observed a single time. J is TRBJ1-2 and V is TRBV28, with 7 bases that match TRBD1. Trimming cost V 6 bases and J 8 bases; bases outside gene matches: 15. The CDR3 is made up of 15 amino acids. CDR1 and CDR2 (germline): MDHEN, SYDVKM. The CDR3 spells CASSSPRQGADGYTF. CDR3 coding DNA: TGTGCCAGCAGCTCCCCGCGACAGGGCGCCGACGGCTACACCTTC.

This chain joins TRBV18 and TRBJ2-7; D not certain. This CDR3 has 14 amino acids. Germline CDR1 is KGHSH and CDR2 is LQKENI. V lost 2 bases and J 1 base, leaving 9 bases between the germline ends. The CDR3 DNA sequence: TGTGCCAGCTCACCAGCCAGAGAATCCTACGAGCAGTACTTC. The encoded protein is CASSPARESYEQYF.

A word on this clone: Other DNA sequences from this sample encode an identical CDR3 as well. The chain recombines TRBV2 with TRBJ2-3, with D perhaps TRBD2 (5 bases). There are 14 residues in the CDR3. The V end lost 3 bases, the J end lost 0 bases, and 7 bases lay between the germline ends. Germline V CDR1 and CDR2: SNHLY, FYNNEI. CDR3 sequence: CASSDGGSTDTQYF. In DNA, the CDR3 is TGTGCCAGCAGTGACGGCGGGAGCACAGATACGCAGTATTTT.

J is TRBJ2-4 and V is TRBV27; TRBD2 is a possible D gene (6 bases). The CDR3 sequence is 15 residues long. Looked up from germline, CDR1 is MNHEY and CDR2 is SMNVEV (reference sequence). Trimming pared 2 bases from V and 2 bases from J, leaving 10 bases between. CDR3 amino acids: CASSLAGSSKNIQYF. CDR3 coding DNA: TGTGCCAGCAGTTTAGCGGGATCATCCAAAAACATTCAGTACTTC.

The rearrangement uses TRBV28 and TRBJ2-7, with 10 bases matching TRBD1. J lost 5 bases, V lost 4 bases, and 8 bases had no gene match. The CDR3 consists of 15 residues. The V gene's germline CDR1 is MDHEN and CDR2 SYDVKM. CDR3 coding DNA: TGTGCCAGCAGTTCCGGACAGGGGGATAGACACGAGCAGTACTTC. As protein: CASSSGQGDRHEQYF.

This clone has only one observation. The chain uses TRBV7-6 and TRBJ1-4; TRBD1 aligns across 7 bases. V was clipped by 0 bases and J by 4 bases; unmatched bases: 2. Germline CDR1 reads SGHVS; CDR2 reads FNYEAQ. This CDR3 spans 15 amino acids. The CDR3 here is CASSLAGQFNEKLFF. The CDR3 bases are TGTGCCAGCAGCTTAGCGGGACAGTTTAATGAAAAACTGTTTTTT.

This rearrangement joins TRBV27 to TRBJ2-7, with no clear D. The V end lost 5 bases, the J end lost 6 bases, and 14 bases lay between the germline ends. Germline-derived CDR1 and CDR2 are MNHEY and SMNVEV (reference sequence). The CDR3 extends over 13 amino acids. CDR3 region: CASSRALGGEQYF. CDR3 nucleotides: TGTGCCAGCAGTAGGGCCCTGGGTGGCGAGCAGTACTTC.

This chain joins TRBV5-1 and TRBJ2-3; the match to TRBD2 covers 10 bases. Trimming took 3 bases from V and 0 from J; bases not matched to a gene: 4. This CDR3 comprises 16 residues. The germline V gene encodes CDR1 SGHRS and CDR2 YFSETQ. In DNA, the CDR3 is TGCGCCAGCAGCTGGGGACTAGCGACCAGCACAGATACGCAGTATTTT. This encodes CASSWGLATSTDTQYF. The full variable domain, its missing parts supplied by reference TRBV5-1 and TRBJ2-3, is KAGVTQTPRYLIKTRGQQVTLSCSPISGHRSVSWYQQTPGQGLQFLFEYFSETQRNKGNFPGRFSGRQFSNSRSEMNVSTLELGDSALYLCASSWGLATSTDTQYFGPGTRLTVL.

The rearrangement links TRBV7-3 to TRBJ1-1, with D perhaps matching TRBD1 (5 bases). The CDR3 extends over 13 amino acids. Germline V gene data show CDR1 as SGHTA and CDR2 as FQGTGA. Deletions cut 5 bases from V and 4 bases from J, with 11 bases between. CDR3 sequence (DNA): TGTGCCAGCAGCATAGTGGGGGGCACTGAAGCTTTCTTT. Its translation: CASSIVGGTEAFF.

Note on this clone: The same CDR3 is also encoded by other DNA sequences in this sample. The CDR3 bases are TGTGCCAGCAGCTCCACTCACACCGGGGAGCTGTTTTTT. It codes for CASSSTHTGELFF. This chain joins TRBV7-3 and TRBJ2-2; D unclear. V was cut by 4 bases and J by 3 bases, with 6 bases left in between. Germline V gene sequence: CDR1 SGHTA, CDR2 FQGTGA. The CDR3 spans 13 residues.

Note on this clone: The same CDR3 is also encoded by other DNA sequences in this sample. The rearrangement uses TRBV6-6 and TRBJ1-1; TRBD1 matches at 8 bases. The CDR3 loop spans 15 amino acids. The V gene's germline CDR1 is MNHNY and CDR2 SVGAGI (reference sequence). The ends lost 0 bases at V and 5 bases at J; junction bases unmatched: 5. The CDR3 DNA reads as TGTGCCAGCAGTTACTCCGGACAGGGTAGAACTGAAGCTTTCTTT. Amino acids: CASSYSGQGRTEAFF.